The rows below give T cell receptor beta chains drawn from one sample of a study of blood T cell repertoires in COVID-19. Here immunoSEQ multiplex PCR was the method, and the copy in TCRdb shows in-frame clones only, minus some. The sample has about 260,000 clones; around nine tenths are singletons. Sequenced input: peripheral blood. The receptor source for this set is a man between 40 and 49 years old who had recovered from COVID-19. Both conserved end residues are part of each CDR3. The D gene is left open where the match is weak. Expanded clones are given a class, and other clones once, few, many or no size at all.

clone_size | d_call | j_call | v_call | cdr3_nt | cdr3_aa
- | TRBD1 | TRBJ1-1 | TRBV5-1 | TGCGCCAGCAGCCCCACAAGGACAGGGGTCACTGAAGCTTTCTTT | CASSPTRTGVTEAFF
- | TRBD1 | TRBJ2-1 | TRBV4-1 | TGCGCCAGCAGCCAAGATTCTAGACAGGGCGCACCTAATGAGCAGTTCTTC | CASSQDSRQGAPNEQFF
few | - | TRBJ1-1 | TRBV6-5 | TGTGCCAGCTTGAGGGATAGCTTCATGAACACTGAAGCTTTCTTT | CASLRDSFMNTEAFF
- | TRBD2 | TRBJ2-3 | TRBV5-4 | TGTGCCAGCAGCTGGACTAGCGGGAGAGATACGCAGTATTTT | CASSWTSGRDTQYF
- | TRBD2 | TRBJ2-2 | TRBV13 | TGTGCCAGCAGCCCTGGACTAGCGGGAAAGACCGGGGAGCTGTTTTTT | CASSPGLAGKTGELFF
- | - | TRBJ2-7 | TRBV6-1 | TGTGCCAGCAGTTGGGGGCCCGAGCAGTACTTC | CASSWGPEQYF
- | TRBD2 | TRBJ2-1 | TRBV2 | TGTGCCAGCAGTGCTCGGGGACTAGCTTACAATGAGCAGTTCTTC | CASSARGLAYNEQFF
- | - | TRBJ2-3 | TRBV5-6 | TGTGCCAGCAGCTTGGCGGGGGTCCCTAGCACAGATACGCAGTATTTT | CASSLAGVPSTDTQYF
- | TRBD1 | TRBJ2-1 | TRBV4-1 | TGCGCCAGCAGCCGGACAGGGTTTAACAATGAGCAGTTCTTC | CASSRTGFNNEQFF
- | - | TRBJ2-4 | TRBV29-1 | TGCAGCGTTGAAGAGAGGGCCAAAAACATTCAGTACTTC | CSVEERAKNIQYF
- | TRBD2 | TRBJ2-7 | TRBV3-1/TRBV3-2 | TGTGCCAGCAGCCAAGCGACGGGGACTAGAGGCTCGCAGCAGTACTTC | CASSQATGTRGSQQYF
once | - | TRBJ2-4 | TRBV6-2/TRBV6-3 | TGTGCCAGCAGTTTACAGCTAGCCAAAAACATTCAGTACTTC | CASSLQLAKNIQYF
- | - | TRBJ2-3 | TRBV7-9 | TGTGCCAGCAGCTTCCGAGGGGGTTTCAGGGATACGCAGTATTTT | CASSFRGGFRDTQYF
- | - | TRBJ2-3 | TRBV5-4 | TGTGCCAGCAGCCGGGACTCCTCGTCAGATACGCAGTATTTT | CASSRDSSSDTQYF
- | - | TRBJ2-7 | TRBV7-3 | TGTGCCAGCAGCTTCGCAGGGGGGACCTACGAGCAGTACTTC | CASSFAGGTYEQYF
- | TRBD1 | TRBJ1-2 | TRBV29-1 | TGCAGCGTTGAAGACAGACAGGGGCCTAACTATGGCTACACCTTC | CSVEDRQGPNYGYTF
- | TRBD2 | TRBJ2-3 | TRBV14 | TGTGCCAGCAGCCCCCCCGGGACTAGCGGAGGGGATACGCAGTATTTT | CASSPPGTSGGDTQYF
- | TRBD1 | TRBJ1-4 | TRBV5-4 | TGTGCCAGCAGCTCGGGGACAGGTCCTGAAAAACTGTTTTTT | CASSSGTGPEKLFF
- | - | TRBJ1-2 | TRBV7-2 | TGTGCCAGCAGCCCCACAGGGAGTGATCGCTATGGCTACACCTTC | CASSPTGSDRYGYTF
- | - | TRBJ1-2 | TRBV6-1 | TGTGCCAGCAGTGAGAGTGGGGCAAGGGTTGGCTACACCTTC | CASSESGARVGYTF
- | TRBD1 | TRBJ1-5 | TRBV28 | TGTGCCAGCAGTTTAGCCATGACAGGGGTTCTAGGCACCCAGCATTTT | CASSLAMTGVLGTQHF
- | - | TRBJ1-2 | TRBV11-2 | TGTGCCAGCAGCTTAAGCCTTGGCTATGGCTACACCTTC | CASSLSLGYGYTF
- | - | TRBJ1-6 | TRBV10-1 | TGCGCCAGCAGTGAGTCGACACTTAATTCACCCCTCCACTTT | CASSESTLNSPLHF
once | - | TRBJ2-5 | TRBV2 | TGTGCCAGCAGTGGGAACAGGGTAGAAGAGACCCAGTACTTC | CASSGNRVEETQYF
few | TRBD2 | TRBJ2-1 | TRBV19 | TGTGCCAGTAGTATTGCGGGGGGGCGAGAGCAGTTCTTC | CASSIAGGREQFF
- | TRBD1 | TRBJ1-5 | TRBV7-8 | TGTGCCAGCAGCTTAGAAGGACAGGGCCTAGGGCCCCAGCATTTT | CASSLEGQGLGPQHF
- | TRBD1 | TRBJ1-5 | TRBV7-8 | TGTGCCAGCAGCACGATGACAGGGGGCAATCAGCCCCAGCATTTT | CASSTMTGGNQPQHF
- | TRBD2 | TRBJ2-1 | TRBV6-6 | TGTGCCAGCAGTTCCTCTAGCGGGGGGGCCAAGAATGAGCAGTTCTTC | CASSSSSGGAKNEQFF
- | TRBD1 | TRBJ2-2 | TRBV25-1 | TGTGCCAGCAGAGATCCGGGACAGGGATCCACCGGGGAGCTGTTTTTT | CASRDPGQGSTGELFF
few | TRBD2 | TRBJ2-7 | TRBV6-5 | TGTGCCAGCAGTACGTCCGGGACTAGCGTTTACGAGCAGTACTTC | CASSTSGTSVYEQYF
- | TRBD2 | TRBJ2-2 | TRBV5-1 | TGCGCCAGCAGCAGTAGCGGGAGCGGAGACACCGGGGAGCTGTTTTTT | CASSSSGSGDTGELFF
- | - | TRBJ2-1 | TRBV7-5 | TGTGCCAGAAGCGCGCCAGGAGGCGTGGGGGGTGAGCAGTTCTTC | CARSAPGGVGGEQFF
- | TRBD1 | TRBJ2-5 | TRBV7-8 | TGTGCCAGCAGCTCTCAACGACAGGGAGAGACCCAGTACTTC | CASSSQRQGETQYF
- | TRBD2 | TRBJ2-3 | TRBV2 | TGTGCCAGCAGGGGGGGGGAAGCAGATACGCAGTATTTT | CASRGGEADTQYF
- | - | TRBJ2-7 | TRBV9 | TGTGCCAGCAGCGCAACCCCGGGTCCACTCTACGAGCAGTACTTC | CASSATPGPLYEQYF
- | - | TRBJ1-1 | TRBV6-2/TRBV6-3 | TGTGCCAGCAGTTCCGACCTCGGACAGCTCACTGAAGCTTTCTTT | CASSSDLGQLTEAFF
- | TRBD1 | TRBJ2-1 | TRBV11-2 | TGTGCCAGCAGCTTTGACAGGGGGCTGGGGAATGAGCAGTTCTTC | CASSFDRGLGNEQFF
- | TRBD2 | TRBJ2-1 | TRBV27 | TGTGCCAGCAGGGTCGGGGGGGGCTCCTACAATGAGCAGTTCTTC | CASRVGGGSYNEQFF
- | TRBD1 | TRBJ1-2 | TRBV9 | TGTGCCAGCACCCAACACACCGGCCAGGGGGACTATGGCTACACCTTC | CASTQHTGQGDYGYTF
- | - | TRBJ2-6 | TRBV19 | TGTGCCAGTAGTATAAGTCCAGGGATCGACGTCCTGACTTTC | CASSISPGIDVLTF
- | TRBD1 | TRBJ2-1 | TRBV19 | TGTGCCAGTAGTGGGGACGGACAGGGCTACAATGAGCAGTTCTTC | CASSGDGQGYNEQFF
- | - | TRBJ2-1 | TRBV9 | TGTGCCAGCAGCGTAGGTCGGAGCTCCTACAATGAGCAGTTCTTC | CASSVGRSSYNEQFF
- | - | TRBJ2-1 | TRBV9 | TGTGCCAGCAGCGTAGGCGGATCCTACAATGAGCAGTTCTTC | CASSVGGSYNEQFF
- | - | TRBJ2-7 | TRBV19 | TGTGCCAGTAGTGCCCCTTTGGGGGCTAGGGAGCAGTACTTC | CASSAPLGAREQYF
- | - | TRBJ1-1 | TRBV27 | TGTGCCAGCAGTTTTAGGGCGGGGAACACTGAAGCTTTCTTT | CASSFRAGNTEAFF
once | TRBD2 | TRBJ2-3 | TRBV4-2 | TGTGCCAGCAGCCAATTAGGGACTAGCGGGAGGACTAGCACAGATACGCAGTATTTT | CASSQLGTSGRTSTDTQYF
- | - | TRBJ2-7 | TRBV10-3 | TGTGCCATCAGTGGACTTCCGTTAAACTACGAGCAGTACTTC | CAISGLPLNYEQYF